This paragraph covers one TCR beta chain sequence. As yet, its antigen is unknown. Rearranged V-D-J TRB sequences were amplified with a mixed TRB-A/B primer pool. MiXCR was run by TCRdb on the multiplex PCR reads, yielding one entry per CDR3 protein. Here the sample spans some 11,000 distinct CDR3 sequences, 30% being singletons. This CDR3 has 13 amino acids. Germline-derived CDR1 and CDR2 are SGHRS and YFSETQ. V lost 7 bases and J lost 1; bases outside the gene matches: 2. These data belong to a study of T cell repertoires in aging, cancer and after chemotherapy. Peripheral blood genomic DNA, not sorted cells or RNA, was the template. Study-wide results and limits: Compared with age-matched healthy donors, untreated hematological or solid cancer patients showed higher blood TCR clonality. No conclusions about immunological memory after chemotherapy can be drawn from the repertoire data. Rebound thymic output was suggested by rising median generation probability during chemotherapy in each cancer cohort. In healthy donors, age-related TCR diversity loss mainly reflected lost richness.

Sequenced material: blood. The clonotype originates from a human donor in good health. This chain connects TRBV5-1 to TRBJ1-2, with 9 bases lining up with TRBD1. CDR3 in amino acids: CASGTGFNYGYTF. Here the CDR3 DNA reads TGCGCCAGCGGGACAGGGTTTAACTATGGCTACACCTTC.